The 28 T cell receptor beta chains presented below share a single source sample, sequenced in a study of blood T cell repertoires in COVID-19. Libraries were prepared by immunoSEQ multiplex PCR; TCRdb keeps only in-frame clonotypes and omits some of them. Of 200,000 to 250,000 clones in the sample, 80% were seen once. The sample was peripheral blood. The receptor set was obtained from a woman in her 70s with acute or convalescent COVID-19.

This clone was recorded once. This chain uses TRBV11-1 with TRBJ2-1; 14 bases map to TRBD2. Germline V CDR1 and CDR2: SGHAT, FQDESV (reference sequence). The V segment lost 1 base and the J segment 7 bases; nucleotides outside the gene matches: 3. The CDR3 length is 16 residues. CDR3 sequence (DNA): TGTGCCAGCAGCTTAGGACTAGCGGGAGGGTTGAATGAGCAGTTCTTC. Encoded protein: CASSLGLAGGLNEQFF.

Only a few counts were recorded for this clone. CDR3 residues: CASSQQGSIGELFF. The CDR3 DNA sequence: TGTGCCAGTAGTCAACAGGGGAGCATTGGGGAGCTGTTTTTT. V is TRBV19 and J is TRBJ2-2; TRBD1 matches 7 bases. CDR1 is LNHDA and CDR2 is SQIVND in the germline V gene (reference sequence). The CDR3 runs to 14 residues. Trimming at V came to 5 bases and at J to 8 bases, leaving 8 bases not matched to a gene.

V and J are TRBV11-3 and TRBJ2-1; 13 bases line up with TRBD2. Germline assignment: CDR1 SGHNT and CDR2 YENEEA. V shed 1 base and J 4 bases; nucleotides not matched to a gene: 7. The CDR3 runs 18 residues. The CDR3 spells CASSLGRTSGSGYNEQFF. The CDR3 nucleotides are TGTGCCAGCAGCTTAGGTCGGACTAGCGGGAGTGGTTACAATGAGCAGTTCTTC.

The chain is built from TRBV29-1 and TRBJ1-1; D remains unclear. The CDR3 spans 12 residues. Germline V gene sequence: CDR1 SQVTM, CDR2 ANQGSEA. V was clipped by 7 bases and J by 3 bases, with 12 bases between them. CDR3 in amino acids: CSGREYDTEAFF. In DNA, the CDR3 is TGCAGCGGGAGGGAATATGACACTGAAGCTTTCTTT.

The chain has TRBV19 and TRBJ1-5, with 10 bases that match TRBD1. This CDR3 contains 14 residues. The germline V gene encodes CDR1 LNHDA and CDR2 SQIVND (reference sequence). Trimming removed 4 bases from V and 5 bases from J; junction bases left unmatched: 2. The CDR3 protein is CASSTGTGDQPQHF. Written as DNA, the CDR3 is TGTGCCAGTAGTACCGGGACAGGGGATCAGCCCCAGCATTTT.

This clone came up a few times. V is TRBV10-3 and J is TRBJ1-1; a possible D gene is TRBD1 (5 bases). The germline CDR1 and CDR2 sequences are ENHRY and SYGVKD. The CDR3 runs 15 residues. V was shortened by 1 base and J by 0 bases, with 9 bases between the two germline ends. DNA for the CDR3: TGTGCCATCAGTGAGTTCGGGGGACTGAACACTGAAGCTTTCTTT. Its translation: CAISEFGGLNTEAFF.

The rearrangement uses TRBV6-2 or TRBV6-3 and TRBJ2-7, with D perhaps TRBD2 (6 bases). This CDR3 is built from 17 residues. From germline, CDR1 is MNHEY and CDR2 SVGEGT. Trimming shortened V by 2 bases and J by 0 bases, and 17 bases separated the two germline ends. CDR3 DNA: TGTGCCAGCAGTTACCGCCAGGTAGCGGCGAGCTCCTACGAGCAGTACTTC. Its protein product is CASSYRQVAASSYEQYF.

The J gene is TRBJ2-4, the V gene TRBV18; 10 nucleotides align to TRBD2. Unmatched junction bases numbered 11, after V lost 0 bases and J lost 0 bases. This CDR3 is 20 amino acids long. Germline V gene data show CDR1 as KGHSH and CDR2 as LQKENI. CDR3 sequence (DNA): TGTGCCAGCTCACCACCCGAATCTAGCGGGGGATTCACAGCCAAAAACATTCAGTACTTC. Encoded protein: CASSPPESSGGFTAKNIQYF.

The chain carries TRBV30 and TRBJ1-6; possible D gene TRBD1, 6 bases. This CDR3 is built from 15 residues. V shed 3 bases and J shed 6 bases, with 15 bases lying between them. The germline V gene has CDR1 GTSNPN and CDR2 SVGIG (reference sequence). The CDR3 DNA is TGTGCCTGGAGGGCTCAGGGGAGGGTTAATTCACCCCTCCACTTT. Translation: CAWRAQGRVNSPLHF.

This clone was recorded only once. CDR3 region: CASSPFSRGTETQYF. The DNA for the CDR3 is TGTGCCAGCAGCCCCTTTTCAAGGGGGACAGAGACCCAGTACTTC. This rearrangement joins TRBV6-6 to TRBJ2-5; possible D gene TRBD1, 6 bases. V was cut by 6 bases and J by 4 bases, with 18 bases left in between. The CDR3 extends over 15 amino acids. Germline values: CDR1 MNHNY, CDR2 SVGAGI (reference sequence).

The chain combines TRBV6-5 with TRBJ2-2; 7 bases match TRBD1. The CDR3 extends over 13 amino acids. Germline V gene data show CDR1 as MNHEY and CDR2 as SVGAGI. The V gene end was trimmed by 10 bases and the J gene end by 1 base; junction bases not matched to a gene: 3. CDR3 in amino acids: CATWDRNTGELFF. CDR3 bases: TGTGCCACCTGGGACAGGAACACCGGGGAGCTGTTTTTT.

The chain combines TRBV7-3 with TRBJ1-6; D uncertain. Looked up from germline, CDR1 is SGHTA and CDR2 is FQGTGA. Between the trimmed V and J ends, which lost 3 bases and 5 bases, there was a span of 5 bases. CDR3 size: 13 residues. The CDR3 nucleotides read TGTGCCAGCAGCTTGGAGCATAATTCACCCCTCCACTTT. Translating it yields CASSLEHNSPLHF.

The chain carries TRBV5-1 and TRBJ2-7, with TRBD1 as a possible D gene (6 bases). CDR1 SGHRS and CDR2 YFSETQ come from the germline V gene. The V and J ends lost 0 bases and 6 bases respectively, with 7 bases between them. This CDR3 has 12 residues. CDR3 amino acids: CASSLGGGEQYF. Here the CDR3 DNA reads TGCGCCAGCAGCTTGGGAGGGGGCGAGCAGTACTTC.

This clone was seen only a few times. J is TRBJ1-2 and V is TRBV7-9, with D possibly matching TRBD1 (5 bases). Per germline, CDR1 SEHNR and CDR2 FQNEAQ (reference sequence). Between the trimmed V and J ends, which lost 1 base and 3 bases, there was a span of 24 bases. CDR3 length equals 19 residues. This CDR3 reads CASSLGWFEVGRSDYGYTF. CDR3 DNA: TGTGCCAGCAGCTTAGGCTGGTTCGAGGTGGGGCGTTCGGACTATGGCTACACCTTC.

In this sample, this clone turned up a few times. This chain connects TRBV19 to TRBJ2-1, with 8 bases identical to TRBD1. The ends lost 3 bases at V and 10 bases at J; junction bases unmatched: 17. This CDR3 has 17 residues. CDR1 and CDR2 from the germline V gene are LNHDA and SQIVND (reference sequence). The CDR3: CASSMRWRTGRSEEQFF. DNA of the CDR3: TGTGCCAGTAGTATGCGTTGGAGGACAGGGAGGTCGGAAGAGCAGTTCTTC. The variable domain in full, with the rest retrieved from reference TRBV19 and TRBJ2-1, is DGGITQSPKYLFRKEGQNVTLSCEQNLNHDAMYWYRQDPGQGLRLIYYSQIVNDFQKGDIAEGYSVSREKKESFPLTVTSAQKNPTAFYLCASSMRWRTGRSEEQFFGPGTRLTVL.

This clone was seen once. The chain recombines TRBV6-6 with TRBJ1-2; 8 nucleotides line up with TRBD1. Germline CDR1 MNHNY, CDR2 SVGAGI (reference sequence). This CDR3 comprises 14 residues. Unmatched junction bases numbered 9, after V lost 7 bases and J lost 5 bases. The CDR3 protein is CASTTDRGSYGYTF. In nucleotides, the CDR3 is TGTGCCAGCACCACAGACAGGGGAAGTTATGGCTACACCTTC.

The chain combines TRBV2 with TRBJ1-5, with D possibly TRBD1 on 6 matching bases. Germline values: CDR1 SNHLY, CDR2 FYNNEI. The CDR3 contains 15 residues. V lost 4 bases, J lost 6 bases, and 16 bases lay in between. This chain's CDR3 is CASSAGTSGVQPQHF. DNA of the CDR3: TGTGCCAGCAGTGCCGGGACCTCAGGGGTTCAGCCCCAGCATTTT.

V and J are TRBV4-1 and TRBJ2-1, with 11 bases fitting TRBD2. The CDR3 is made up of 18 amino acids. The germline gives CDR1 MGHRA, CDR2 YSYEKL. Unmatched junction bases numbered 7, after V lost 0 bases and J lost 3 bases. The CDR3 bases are TGCGCCAGCAGCCAAGAATCCCGAGGGACTAGCGGCTACAATGAGCAGTTCTTC. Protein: CASSQESRGTSGYNEQFF.

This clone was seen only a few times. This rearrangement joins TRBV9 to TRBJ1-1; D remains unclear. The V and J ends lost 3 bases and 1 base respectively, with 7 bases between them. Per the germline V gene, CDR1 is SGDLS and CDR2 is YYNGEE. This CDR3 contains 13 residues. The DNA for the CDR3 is TGTGCCAGCAGCGAAGAGGGGAACACTGAAGCTTTCTTT. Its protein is CASSEEGNTEAFF.

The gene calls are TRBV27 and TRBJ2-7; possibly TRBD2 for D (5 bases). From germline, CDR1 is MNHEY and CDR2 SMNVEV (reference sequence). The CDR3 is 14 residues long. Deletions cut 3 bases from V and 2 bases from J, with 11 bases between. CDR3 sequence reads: CASSFSKRTYEQYF. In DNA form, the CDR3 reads TGTGCCAGCAGTTTCTCCAAGCGGACCTACGAGCAGTACTTC.

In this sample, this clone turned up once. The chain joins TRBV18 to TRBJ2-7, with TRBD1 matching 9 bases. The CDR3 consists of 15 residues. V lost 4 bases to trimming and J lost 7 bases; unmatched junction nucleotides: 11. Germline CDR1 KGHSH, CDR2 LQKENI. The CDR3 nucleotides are TGTGCCAGCTCACAACAGGGGGCCCCCAAGGGGGAGCAGTACTTC. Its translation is CASSQQGAPKGEQYF.

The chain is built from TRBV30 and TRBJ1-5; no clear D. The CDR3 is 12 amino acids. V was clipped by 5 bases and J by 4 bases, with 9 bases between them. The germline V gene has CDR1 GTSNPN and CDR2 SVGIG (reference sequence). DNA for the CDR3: TGTGCCTGGTTCCCCCAAAATCAGCCCCAGCATTTT. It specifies CAWFPQNQPQHF. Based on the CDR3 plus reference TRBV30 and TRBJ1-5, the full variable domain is SQTIHQWPATLVQPVGSPLSLECTVEGTSNPNLYWYRQAAGRGLQLLFYSVGIGQISSEVPQNLSASRPQDRQFILSSKKLLLSDSGFYLCAWFPQNQPQHFGDGTRLSIL.

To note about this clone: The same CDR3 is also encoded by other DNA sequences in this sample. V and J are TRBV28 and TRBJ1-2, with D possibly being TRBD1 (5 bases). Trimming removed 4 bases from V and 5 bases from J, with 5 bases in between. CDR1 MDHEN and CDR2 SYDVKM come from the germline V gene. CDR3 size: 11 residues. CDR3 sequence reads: CASSSGYGYTF. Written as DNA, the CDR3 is TGTGCCAGCAGTTCAGGGTATGGCTACACCTTC.

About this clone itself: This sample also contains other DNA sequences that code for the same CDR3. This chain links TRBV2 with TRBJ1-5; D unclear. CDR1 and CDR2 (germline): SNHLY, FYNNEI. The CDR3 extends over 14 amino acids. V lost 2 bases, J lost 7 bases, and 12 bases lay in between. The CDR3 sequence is CASSERREDQPQHF. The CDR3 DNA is TGTGCCAGCAGTGAACGGCGGGAGGACCAGCCCCAGCATTTT.

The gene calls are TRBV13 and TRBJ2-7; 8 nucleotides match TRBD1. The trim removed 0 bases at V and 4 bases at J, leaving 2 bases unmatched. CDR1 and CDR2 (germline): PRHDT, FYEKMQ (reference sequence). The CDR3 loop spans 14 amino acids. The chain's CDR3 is CASSLGRGPYEQYF. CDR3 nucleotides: TGTGCCAGCAGCTTAGGCAGGGGGCCTTACGAGCAGTACTTC.

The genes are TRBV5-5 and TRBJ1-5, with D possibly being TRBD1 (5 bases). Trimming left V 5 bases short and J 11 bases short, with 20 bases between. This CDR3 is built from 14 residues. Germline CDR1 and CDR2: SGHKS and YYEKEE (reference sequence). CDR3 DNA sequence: TGTGCCAGCAGTGACGGGACCCCGCGGGGGGCCCAGCATTTT. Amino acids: CASSDGTPRGAQHF.

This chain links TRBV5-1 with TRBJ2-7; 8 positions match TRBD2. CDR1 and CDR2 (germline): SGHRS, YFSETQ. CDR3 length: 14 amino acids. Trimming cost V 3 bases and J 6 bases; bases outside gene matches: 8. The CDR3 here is CASSYDSAGGEQYF. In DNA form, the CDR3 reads TGCGCCAGCAGCTACGATTCCGCGGGAGGCGAGCAGTACTTC.

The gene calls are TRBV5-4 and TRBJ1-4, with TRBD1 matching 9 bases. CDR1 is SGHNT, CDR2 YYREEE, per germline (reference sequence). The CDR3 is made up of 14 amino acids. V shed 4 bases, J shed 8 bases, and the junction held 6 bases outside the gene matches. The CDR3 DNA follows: TGTGCCAGCAGCAGGACAGGGGTTGACGAAAAACTGTTTTTT. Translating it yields CASSRTGVDEKLFF.